These 27 T cell receptor beta chains came from one sample sequenced in a study of chemoradiotherapy in HPV16-positive cancers. Sequenced by immunoSEQ multiplex PCR; TCRdb stores in-frame clones only, minus some. The sample includes some 11,000 clones, roughly 81% of them seen just once. The sample was acquired from a patient who underwent chemoradiotherapy. The receptor source for this set is a human donor with HPV-associated anogenital cancer.

The genes are TRBV10-3 and TRBJ1-3; D may be TRBD1 (5 bases). Trimming left V 5 bases short and J 4 bases short, with 18 bases between. Germline lookup yields CDR1 ENHRY and CDR2 SYGVKD. There are 16 residues in the CDR3. DNA for the CDR3: TGTGCCATCAGTACAACGGGGGAACCGAGGGGAAACACCATATATTTT. Protein: CAISTTGEPRGNTIYF.

Only a few counts were recorded for this clone. The V gene is TRBV18, the J gene TRBJ2-3; no clear D. Germline CDR1 reads KGHSH; CDR2 reads LQKENI. There are 11 residues in the CDR3. Deletions cut 3 bases from V and 5 bases from J, with 3 bases between. CDR3 amino acids: CASSPGDTQYF. In nucleotides, the CDR3 is TGTGCCAGCTCACCGGGAGATACGCAGTATTTT.

V is TRBV6-6 and J is TRBJ2-5; 9 nucleotides line up with TRBD1. Germline assignment: CDR1 MNHNY and CDR2 SVGAGI (reference sequence). V shed 5 bases, J shed 0 bases, and the junction held 4 bases outside the gene matches. The CDR3 length is 15 residues. The CDR3 here is CASSGTGLYQETQYF. The CDR3 nucleotides are TGTGCCAGCAGTGGGACAGGGCTATACCAAGAGACCCAGTACTTC.

The chain employs TRBV7-2 and TRBJ2-2; 8 positions match TRBD2. Germline CDR1 and CDR2: SGHTA and FQGNSA. V lost 1 base and J lost 5; bases outside the gene matches: 6. CDR3 size: 16 residues. CDR3 nucleotide sequence: TGTGCCAGCAGCTTAGTTGGCGGGAGGATTACCGGGGAGCTGTTTTTT. Protein sequence: CASSLVGGRITGELFF.

CDR3 loop: CASSSAGGGGTEAFF. For the CDR3, the DNA is TGTGCCAGTAGTTCTGCAGGGGGGGGCGGCACTGAAGCTTTCTTT. J is TRBJ1-1 and V is TRBV19, with TRBD1 matching 7 bases. The CDR3 totals 15 residues. Trimming took 5 bases from V and 4 from J; bases not matched to a gene: 10. Per germline, CDR1 LNHDA and CDR2 SQIVND (reference sequence).

The chain carries TRBV7-3 and TRBJ2-5, with D perhaps assigned TRBD1 or TRBD2 (6 bases each). The CDR3 has 15 amino acids. The ends were cut back, 2 bases at V and 5 bases at J, with 15 bases in the middle. Per germline, CDR1 SGHTA and CDR2 FQGTGA. The CDR3 nucleotides are TGTGCCAGCAGCTTAGCCGGGGGCGGTGGGGAGACCCAGTACTTC. Translated: CASSLAGGGGETQYF.

This clone was found once. The V call is TRBV28, the J call TRBJ2-7; weak D call: TRBD2 (6 bases). Trimming removed 5 bases at V and 3 bases at J, with 14 bases between. Germline V lookup: CDR1 MDHEN, CDR2 SYDVKM. The length of the CDR3 is 14 residues. The CDR3 DNA reads as TGTGCCAGCAGTGCCCCGGGACTCTTCTACGAGCAGTACTTC. Translation gives CASSAPGLFYEQYF.

The chain links TRBV5-6 to TRBJ2-5; TRBD2 matches 7 bases. Germline values: CDR1 SGHDT, CDR2 YYEEEE. The CDR3 is made up of 15 amino acids. V lost 3 bases, J lost 3 bases, and 8 bases stayed unmatched. The CDR3 spells CASSWENGGEETQYF. In DNA, the CDR3 is TGTGCCAGCAGCTGGGAGAATGGGGGGGAAGAGACCCAGTACTTC.

This clone occurred a few times. The CDR3 reads CASSIGSSRTGELFF. The CDR3 DNA reads as TGTGCCAGTAGTATAGGATCAAGTAGGACCGGGGAGCTGTTTTTT. This sequence joins TRBV19 and TRBJ2-2, with D hard to call. Germline V CDR1 and CDR2: LNHDA, SQIVND (reference sequence). V lost 1 base, J lost 5 bases, and 11 bases lay in between. This CDR3 spans 15 amino acids.

The chain couples TRBV18 to TRBJ2-3; D gene unclear. V lost 3 bases and J 6 bases, leaving 10 bases between the germline ends. Germline CDR1 is KGHSH and CDR2 is LQKENI. The CDR3 runs 13 residues. The DNA for the CDR3 is TGTGCCAGCTCACCGGATTCGTTGGATACGCAGTATTTT. Its translation is CASSPDSLDTQYF. Full variable domain (remainder filled in from reference TRBV18 and TRBJ2-3): NAGVMQNPRHLVRRRGQEARLRCSPMKGHSHVYWYRQLPEEGLKFMVYLQKENIIDESGMPKERFSAEFPKEGPSILRIQQVVRGDSAAYFCASSPDSLDTQYFGPGTRLTVL.

This chain joins TRBV9 and TRBJ2-3; no clear D. The CDR3 is 12 residues long. V was clipped by 5 bases and J by 2 bases, with 6 bases between them. Looked up from germline, CDR1 is SGDLS and CDR2 is YYNGEE. This CDR3 is CASSAVTDTQYF. CDR3 sequence (DNA): TGTGCCAGCAGTGCTGTCACAGATACGCAGTATTTT. Full variable domain (remainder filled in from reference TRBV9 and TRBJ2-3): DSGVTQTPKHLITATGQRVTLRCSPRSGDLSVYWYQQSLDQGLQFLIQYYNGEERAKGNILERFSAQQFPDLHSELNLSSLELGDSALYFCASSAVTDTQYFGPGTRLTVL.

In its sample, this clone was seen a few times. In DNA form, the CDR3 reads TGTGCCAGTCGTACAGGGTTTAAGGCACCCCTCCACTTT. It translates to CASRTGFKAPLHF. This chain joins TRBV9 and TRBJ1-6; D is perhaps TRBD1 (6 bases). The V end lost 8 bases, the J end lost 11 bases, and 17 bases lay between the germline ends. Germline V CDR1 and CDR2: SGDLS, YYNGEE. The CDR3 has 13 amino acids.

The rearrangement links TRBV4-1 to TRBJ1-1; no firm D call. The CDR3 has 17 residues. V dropped 4 bases and J dropped 1 base, with 19 bases sitting between them. CDR1 MGHRA and CDR2 YSYEKL come from the germline V gene. As DNA, the CDR3 is TGCGCCAGCAGCCGCTCTATGTTACTCCACACGAACACTGAAGCTTTCTTT. This encodes CASSRSMLLHTNTEAFF.

The rearrangement joins TRBV6-1 to TRBJ2-5, with TRBD1 identical over 8 bases. From germline, CDR1 is MNHNS and CDR2 SASEGT. The CDR3 length is 16 residues. Trimming at V came to 1 base and at J to 0 bases, leaving 4 bases not matched to a gene. CDR3 sequence (DNA): TGTGCCAGCAGTGAAGGGACAGGGTCTAACCAAGAGACCCAGTACTTC. This encodes CASSEGTGSNQETQYF.

This sequence joins TRBV27 and TRBJ1-1; D is possibly TRBD1 (6 bases). The germline V gene has CDR1 MNHEY and CDR2 SMNVEV (reference sequence). Trimming pared 3 bases from V and 4 bases from J, leaving 9 bases between. The CDR3 length is 13 residues. CDR3 loop: CASSLGRGTEAFF. Written as DNA, the CDR3 is TGTGCCAGCAGTTTGGGCAGGGGCACTGAAGCTTTCTTT.

The chain recombines TRBV27 with TRBJ1-3; D call uncertain. V was pared by 3 bases and J by 4 bases, with 7 bases between. Germline V gives CDR1 MNHEY, CDR2 SMNVEV (reference sequence). This CDR3 region has 13 residues. This chain's CDR3 is CASSLNLGNTIYF. The CDR3 DNA is TGTGCCAGCAGTTTGAATTTGGGAAACACCATATATTTT.

This clone was seen a few times. The chain is built from TRBV30 and TRBJ2-1, with 10 bases identical to TRBD1. This CDR3 has 18 residues. Germline trimming cut 0 bases from V and 0 bases from J; bases unmatched to any gene: 8. The germline V gene has CDR1 GTSNPN and CDR2 SVGIG (reference sequence). Here the CDR3 DNA reads TGTGCCTGGAGTGTTTATGGTAGGACAGGGGGCTCCTACAATGAGCAGTTCTTC. Its translation: CAWSVYGRTGGSYNEQFF.

The chain combines TRBV5-6 with TRBJ2-1; D call uncertain. CDR3 length equals 15 residues. Germline V gene sequence: CDR1 SGHDT, CDR2 YYEEEE. V was pared by 4 bases and J by 2 bases, with 13 bases between. The CDR3 coding sequence is TGTGCCAGCAGCCCGTCCGTCTTCCCCTACAATGAGCAGTTCTTC. Its protein is CASSPSVFPYNEQFF.

The V and J genes are TRBV6-6 and TRBJ2-5; 7 bases match TRBD2. The CDR3 sequence is 16 residues long. J gave up 3 bases and V 0 bases, and 7 bases lay outside the gene matches. The V gene's germline CDR1 is MNHNY and CDR2 SVGAGI (reference sequence). In DNA, the CDR3 is TGTGCCAGCAGTTACTCATCTAGCGGAGGGAAAGAGACCCAGTACTTC. Protein: CASSYSSSGGKETQYF.

The V gene is TRBV7-9, the J gene TRBJ2-2, with 10 bases matching TRBD1. Trimming cost V 8 bases and J 7 bases; bases outside gene matches: 7. Germline V gives CDR1 SEHNR, CDR2 FQNEAQ (reference sequence). The CDR3 is made up of 14 amino acids. This CDR3 reads CASVRQGAVGELFF. For the CDR3, the DNA is TGTGCCAGCGTGAGACAGGGGGCCGTCGGGGAGCTGTTTTTT.

The gene calls are TRBV28 and TRBJ1-6; D may be TRBD1 (6 bases). The CDR3 contains 14 residues. V was trimmed by 2 bases and J by 9 bases, leaving 11 bases between them. Germline values: CDR1 MDHEN, CDR2 SYDVKM. The CDR3 DNA reads TGTGCCAGCAGTTTAGCAGGGGCAGGTTCACCCCTCCACTTT. It is translated as CASSLAGAGSPLHF. The full variable domain, rest sourced from reference TRBV28 and TRBJ1-6, is DVKVTQSSRYLVKRTGEKVFLECVQDMDHENMFWYRQDPGLGLRLIYFSYDVKMKEKGDIPEGYSVSREKKERFSLILESASTNQTSMYLCASSLAGAGSPLHFGNGTRLTVT.

As DNA, the CDR3 is TGTGCCAGCAGTATAAAACGGACAGGAGAAAACTATGGCTACACCTTC. Protein product: CASSIKRTGENYGYTF. This chain joins TRBV2 and TRBJ1-2, with 7 bases identical to TRBD1. The CDR3 runs to 16 residues. Germline lookup yields CDR1 SNHLY and CDR2 FYNNEI. The junction had 11 bases not matched to a gene; V was cut back by 5 bases and J by 2 bases.

The chain employs TRBV6-1 and TRBJ2-7; D uncertain. With 5 bases removed from V and 7 bases from J, the gap between germline ends came to 12 bases. Germline V gene lookup returns CDR1 MNHNS and CDR2 SASEGT. CDR3 length equals 12 residues. This CDR3 reads CASSLHSEEQYF. In DNA, the CDR3 is TGTGCCAGCAGTTTACACTCGGAGGAGCAGTACTTC.

The chain uses TRBV9 and TRBJ1-5, with no clear D. Germline values: CDR1 SGDLS, CDR2 YYNGEE. CDR3 length equals 15 residues. V shed 4 bases and J shed 0 bases, with 11 bases lying between them. As DNA, the CDR3 is TGTGCCAGCAGCTTAGATGCGGATAGCAATCAGCCCCAGCATTTT. It translates to CASSLDADSNQPQHF.

The chain is built from TRBV18 and TRBJ1-5; TRBD1 matches at 8 bases. V lost 6 bases to trimming and J lost 2 bases; unmatched junction nucleotides: 6. This CDR3 spans 15 amino acids. Germline loops: CDR1 KGHSH, CDR2 LQKENI. CDR3 amino acids: CASSPGQAGNQPQHF. For the CDR3, the DNA is TGTGCCAGCTCGCCGGGACAGGCGGGCAATCAGCCCCAGCATTTT.

The J gene is TRBJ2-1, the V gene TRBV7-6, with D possibly matching TRBD2 (5 bases). Germline V gene sequence: CDR1 SGHVS, CDR2 FNYEAQ. V lost 5 bases and J 10 bases, leaving 18 bases between the germline ends. The CDR3 is 14 residues long. The CDR3 nucleotides are TGTGCCAGCAGCCCCTCGGGGAGCAGAAGAGAGCAGTTCTTC. It translates to CASSPSGSRREQFF.

V gene TRBV11-1 combines with J gene TRBJ2-3, with D hard to call. Per the germline V gene, CDR1 is SGHAT and CDR2 is FQDESV (reference sequence). With 6 bases removed from V and 0 bases from J, the gap between germline ends came to 16 bases. This CDR3 spans 16 amino acids. In DNA form, the CDR3 reads TGTGCCAGCAGTCCGGGTGGGCCGTCTAGCACAGATACGCAGTATTTT. This translates into CASSPGGPSSTDTQYF.